This T cell receptor (beta chain) was identified in a study of blood T cell repertoires in COVID-19. In the study overall: Samples taken during acute and convalescent COVID-19 were collected in the United States, Italy and Spain.

Germline V gives CDR1 MNHNY, CDR2 SVGAGI (reference sequence). The CDR3 is 13 residues long. The V and J ends lost 5 bases and 1 base respectively, with 8 bases between them. Methods used by the authors: Nucleated cell number was recorded as an estimate derived from reference gene primer amplification. The repertoire was sequenced with immunoSEQ multiplex PCR; TCRdb's copy has only in-frame clones and lacks some. The D gene and trimming were derived from the DNA, and the V and J assignments and clone size from that table. This sample has 150,000 to 170,000 clones; over 60% occur once, and the top ten carry under 2%.

Specimen: peripheral blood. The rearrangement links TRBV6-6 to TRBJ1-1; tentatively, D is TRBD1 (5 bases). This sequence originates from an elderly man with acute or convalescent COVID-19. The CDR3 loop is CASSLTGNTEAFF. The CDR3 region has the DNA TGTGCCAGCAGTCTTACAGGGAACACTGAAGCTTTCTTT.